The 3 T cell receptor beta chains given below trace back to one sample, sequenced in a study of shared clonotypes between healthy human individuals. Profiled with immunoSEQ multiplex PCR; TCRdb holds only in-frame clones, not every one. Of approximately 2.3 million clones listed, over 85% are singletons. Sequences were obtained from naive CD4+ T cells from PBMCs. Subset denoted: CD45RA+ positively selected. Receptors originate from a man aged 18 to 29 in good health. Some clones in this sample may be carry-over from other donors' samples.

This clone was seen just once. This chain connects TRBV7-8 to TRBJ2-1; 10 bases fit TRBD2. The CDR3 has 16 residues. The germline V gene has CDR1 SGHVS and CDR2 FQNEAQ. J was trimmed by 6 bases and V by 4 bases; bases with no gene match: 9. The CDR3 here is CASSSRTSGPPNEQFF. CDR3 bases: TGTGCCAGCAGCTCACGGACTAGCGGACCTCCCAATGAGCAGTTCTTC.

The chain carries TRBV5-4 and TRBJ1-2, with D unresolved. Germline loops: CDR1 SGHNT, CDR2 YYREEE (reference sequence). V lost 1 base to trimming and J lost 7 bases, with 17 bases between them. The CDR3 length is 15 residues. CDR3 nucleotides: TGTGCCAGCAGCTTGATGCGTGCGGTCGGTAGTGGCTACACCTTC. It encodes CASSLMRAVGSGYTF. The full variable domain, with the rest looked up from reference TRBV5-4 and TRBJ1-2, is ETGVTQSPTHLIKTRGQQVTLRCSSQSGHNTVSWYQQALGQGPQFIFQYYREEENGRGNFPPRFSGLQFPNYSSELNVNALELDDSALYLCASSLMRAVGSGYTFGSGTRLTVV.

V and J are TRBV19 and TRBJ2-6; D not resolved. The CDR3 length is 16 residues. The V and J ends lost 5 bases and 0 bases respectively, with 11 bases between them. CDR1 and CDR2 from the germline V gene are LNHDA and SQIVND (reference sequence). The CDR3 protein is CASSLGPPSGANVLTF. CDR3 coding DNA: TGTGCCAGTAGTCTCGGGCCTCCCTCTGGGGCCAACGTCCTGACTTTC.